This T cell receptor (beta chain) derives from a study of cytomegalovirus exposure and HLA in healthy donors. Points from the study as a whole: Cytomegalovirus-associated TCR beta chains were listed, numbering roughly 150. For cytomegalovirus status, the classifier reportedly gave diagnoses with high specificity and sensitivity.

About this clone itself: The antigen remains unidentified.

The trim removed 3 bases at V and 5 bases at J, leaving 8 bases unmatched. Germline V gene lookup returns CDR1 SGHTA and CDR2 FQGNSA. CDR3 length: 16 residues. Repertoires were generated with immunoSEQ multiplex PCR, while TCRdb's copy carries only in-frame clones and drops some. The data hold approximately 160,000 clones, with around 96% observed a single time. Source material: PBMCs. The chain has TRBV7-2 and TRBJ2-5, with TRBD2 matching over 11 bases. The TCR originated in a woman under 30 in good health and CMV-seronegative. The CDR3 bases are TGTGCCAGCAGCTTCTCTAGCGGGGGGCAGGGGGAGACCCAGTACTTC. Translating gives CASSFSSGGQGETQYF. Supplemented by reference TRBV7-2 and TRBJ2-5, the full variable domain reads GAGVSQSPSNKVTEKGKDVELRCDPISGHTALYWYRQSLGQGLEFLIYFQGNSAPDKSGLPSDRFSAERTGGSVSTLTIQRTQQEDSAVYLCASSFSSGGQGETQYFGPGTRLLVL.